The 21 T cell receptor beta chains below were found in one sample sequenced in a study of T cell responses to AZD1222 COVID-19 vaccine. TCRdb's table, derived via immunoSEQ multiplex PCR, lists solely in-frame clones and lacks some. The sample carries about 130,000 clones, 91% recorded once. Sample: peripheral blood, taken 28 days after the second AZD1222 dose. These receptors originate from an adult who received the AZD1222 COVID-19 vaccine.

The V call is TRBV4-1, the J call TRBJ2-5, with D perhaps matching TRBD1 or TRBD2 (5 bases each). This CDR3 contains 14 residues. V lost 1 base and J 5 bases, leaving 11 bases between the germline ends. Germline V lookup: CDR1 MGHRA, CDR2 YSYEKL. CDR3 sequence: CASSQGWGRETQYF. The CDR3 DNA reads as TGCGCCAGCAGCCAAGGATGGGGACGGGAGACCCAGTACTTC.

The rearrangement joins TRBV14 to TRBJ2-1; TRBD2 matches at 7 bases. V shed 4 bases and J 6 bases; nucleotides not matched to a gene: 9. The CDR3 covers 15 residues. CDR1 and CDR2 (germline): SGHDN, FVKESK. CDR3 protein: CASSLPGTTLNEQFF. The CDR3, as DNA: TGTGCCAGCAGCCTCCCCGGGACTACCCTCAATGAGCAGTTCTTC. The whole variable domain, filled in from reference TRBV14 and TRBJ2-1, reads EAGVTQFPSHSVIEKGQTVTLRCDPISGHDNLYWYRRVMGKEIKFLLHFVKESKQDESGMPNNRFLAERTGGTYSTLKVQPAELEDSGVYFCASSLPGTTLNEQFFGPGTRLTVL.

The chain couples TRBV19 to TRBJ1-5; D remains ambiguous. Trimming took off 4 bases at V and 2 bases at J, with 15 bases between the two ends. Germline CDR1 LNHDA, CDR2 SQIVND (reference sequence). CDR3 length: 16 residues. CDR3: CASSTSTRGGNQPQHF. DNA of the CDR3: TGTGCCAGTAGTACCTCGACACGCGGAGGCAATCAGCCCCAGCATTTT.

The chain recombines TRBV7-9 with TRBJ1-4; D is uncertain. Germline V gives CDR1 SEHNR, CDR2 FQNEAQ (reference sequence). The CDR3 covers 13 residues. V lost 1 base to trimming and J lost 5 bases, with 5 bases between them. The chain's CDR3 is CASSLGYNEKLFF. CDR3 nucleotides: TGTGCCAGCAGCTTAGGTTACAATGAAAAACTGTTTTTT. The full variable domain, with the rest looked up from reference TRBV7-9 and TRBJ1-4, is DTGVSQNPRHKITKRGQNVTFRCDPISEHNRLYWYRQTLGQGPEFLTYFQNEAQLEKSRLLSDRFSAERPKGSFSTLEIQRTEQGDSAMYLCASSLGYNEKLFFGSGTQLSVL.

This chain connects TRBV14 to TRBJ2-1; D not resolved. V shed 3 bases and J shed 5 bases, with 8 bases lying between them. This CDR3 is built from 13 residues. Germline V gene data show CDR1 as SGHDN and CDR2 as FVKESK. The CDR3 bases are TGTGCCAGCAGCCACCCTTCACACAATGAGCAGTTCTTC. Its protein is CASSHPSHNEQFF.

CDR3: CASTTAGVGNTIYF. CDR3 nucleotides: TGTGCCAGCACAACCGCAGGGGTCGGAAACACCATATATTTT. The chain uses TRBV28 and TRBJ1-3, with a possible D match to TRBD1 (6 bases). V dropped 7 bases and J dropped 4 bases, with 14 bases sitting between them. In germline, CDR1 is MDHEN, CDR2 SYDVKM. The CDR3 runs to 14 residues.

The CDR3, as DNA: TGTGCCAGCAGTGAATTCGGGGTGGGACAGAGCGGCTACACCTTC. Amino acid sequence: CASSEFGVGQSGYTF. This chain links TRBV2 with TRBJ1-2; 7 bases line up with TRBD1. The ends lost 2 bases at V and 8 bases at J; junction bases unmatched: 11. This CDR3 contains 15 residues. Germline V CDR1 and CDR2: SNHLY, FYNNEI.

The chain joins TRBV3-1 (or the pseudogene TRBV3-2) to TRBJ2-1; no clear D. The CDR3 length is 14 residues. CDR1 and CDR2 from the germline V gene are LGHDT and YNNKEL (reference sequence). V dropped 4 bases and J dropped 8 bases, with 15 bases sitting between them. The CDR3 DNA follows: TGTGCCAGCAGCCCGTCCCTGGGTTGGGATGAGCAGTTCTTC. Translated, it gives CASSPSLGWDEQFF.

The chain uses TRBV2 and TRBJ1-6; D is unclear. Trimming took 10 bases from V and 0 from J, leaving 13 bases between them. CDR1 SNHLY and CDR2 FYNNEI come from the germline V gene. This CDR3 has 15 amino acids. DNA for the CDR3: TGTGCCAACCGGAAGGGTAGCTCCTATAATTCACCCCTCCACTTT. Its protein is CANRKGSSYNSPLHF. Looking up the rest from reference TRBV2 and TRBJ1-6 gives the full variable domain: EPEVTQTPSHQVTQMGQEVILRCVPISNHLYFYWYRQILGQKVEFLVSFYNNEISEKSEIFDDQFSVERPDGSNFTLKIRSTKLEDSAMYFCANRKGSSYNSPLHFGNGTRLTVT.

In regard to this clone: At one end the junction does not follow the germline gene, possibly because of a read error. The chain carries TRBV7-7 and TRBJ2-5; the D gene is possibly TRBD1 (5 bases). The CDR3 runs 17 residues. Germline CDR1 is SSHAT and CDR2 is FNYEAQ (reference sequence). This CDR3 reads CASSLGGASGFQETQYF. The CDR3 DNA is TGTGCTAGCAGCTTAGGTGGGGCATCGGGTTTCCAAGAGACCCAGTACTTC.

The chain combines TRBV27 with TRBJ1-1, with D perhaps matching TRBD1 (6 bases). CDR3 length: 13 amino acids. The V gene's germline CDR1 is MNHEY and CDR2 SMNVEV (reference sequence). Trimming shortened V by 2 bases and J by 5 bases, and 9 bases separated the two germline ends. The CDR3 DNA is TGTGCCAGCAGTTTAACAGGGCGGACTGAAGCTTTCTTT. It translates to CASSLTGRTEAFF.

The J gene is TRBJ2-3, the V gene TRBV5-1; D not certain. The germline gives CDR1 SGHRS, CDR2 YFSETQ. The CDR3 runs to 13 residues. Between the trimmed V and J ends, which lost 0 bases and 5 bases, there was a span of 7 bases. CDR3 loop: CASSLATGDTQYF. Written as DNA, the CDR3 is TGCGCCAGCAGCTTGGCGACGGGAGATACGCAGTATTTT.

The CDR3 region has the DNA TGTGCCAGCAGTTACTCCGTGTACAGGGGTAAGGGTGAGCAGTTCTTC. It codes for CASSYSVYRGKGEQFF. The chain employs TRBV6-2 or TRBV6-3 and TRBJ2-1; 7 bases line up with TRBD1. J lost 9 bases, V lost 0 bases, and 11 bases had no gene match. From germline, CDR1 is MNHEY and CDR2 SVGEGT. This CDR3 is 16 amino acids long.

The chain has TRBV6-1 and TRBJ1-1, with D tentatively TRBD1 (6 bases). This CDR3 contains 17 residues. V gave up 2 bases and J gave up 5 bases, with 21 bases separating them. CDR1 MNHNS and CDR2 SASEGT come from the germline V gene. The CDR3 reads CASSELGTGGSGTEAFF. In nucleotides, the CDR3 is TGTGCCAGCAGTGAATTAGGAACGGGGGGCTCAGGAACTGAAGCTTTCTTT.

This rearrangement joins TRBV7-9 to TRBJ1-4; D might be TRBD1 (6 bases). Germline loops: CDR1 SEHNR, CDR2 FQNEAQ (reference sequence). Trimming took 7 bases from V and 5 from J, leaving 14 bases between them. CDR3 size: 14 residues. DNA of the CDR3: TGTGCCAGCATGGACAGTTTAGAGAATGAAAAACTGTTTTTT. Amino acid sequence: CASMDSLENEKLFF.

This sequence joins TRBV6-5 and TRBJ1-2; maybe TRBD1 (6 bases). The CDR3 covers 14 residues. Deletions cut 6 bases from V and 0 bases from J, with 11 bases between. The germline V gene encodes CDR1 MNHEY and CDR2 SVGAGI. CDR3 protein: CASRTPGANYGYTF. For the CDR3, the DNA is TGTGCCAGCAGAACCCCAGGGGCTAACTATGGCTACACCTTC.

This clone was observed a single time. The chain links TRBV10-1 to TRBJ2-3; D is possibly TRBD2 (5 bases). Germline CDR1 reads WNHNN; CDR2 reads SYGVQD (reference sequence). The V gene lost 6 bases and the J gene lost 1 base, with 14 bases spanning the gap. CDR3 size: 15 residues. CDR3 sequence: CASRPFAGCTDTQYF. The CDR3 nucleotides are TGCGCCAGCAGACCCTTCGCGGGTTGCACAGATACGCAGTATTTT.

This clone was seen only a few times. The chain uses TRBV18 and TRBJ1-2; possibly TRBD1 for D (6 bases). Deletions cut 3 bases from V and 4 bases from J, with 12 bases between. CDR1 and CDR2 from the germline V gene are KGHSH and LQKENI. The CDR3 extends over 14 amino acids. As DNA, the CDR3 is TGTGCCAGCTCACCGGCACAGGGCCCCTATGGCTACACCTTC. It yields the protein CASSPAQGPYGYTF. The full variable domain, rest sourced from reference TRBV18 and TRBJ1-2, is NAGVMQNPRHLVRRRGQEARLRCSPMKGHSHVYWYRQLPEEGLKFMVYLQKENIIDESGMPKERFSAEFPKEGPSILRIQQVVRGDSAAYFCASSPAQGPYGYTFGSGTRLTVV.

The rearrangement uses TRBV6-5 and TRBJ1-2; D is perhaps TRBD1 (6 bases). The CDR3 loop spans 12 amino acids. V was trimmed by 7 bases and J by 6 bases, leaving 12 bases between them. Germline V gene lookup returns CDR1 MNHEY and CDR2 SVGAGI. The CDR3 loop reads CASNHREDGYTF. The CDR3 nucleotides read TGTGCCAGCAATCACAGGGAGGATGGCTACACCTTC.

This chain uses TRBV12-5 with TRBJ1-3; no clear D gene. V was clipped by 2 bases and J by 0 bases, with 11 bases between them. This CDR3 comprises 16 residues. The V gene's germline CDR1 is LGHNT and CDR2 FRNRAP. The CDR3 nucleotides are TGTGCTAGTGGTTTGTCCCCTGTAAGCTCTGGAAACACCATATATTTT. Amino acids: CASGLSPVSSGNTIYF.

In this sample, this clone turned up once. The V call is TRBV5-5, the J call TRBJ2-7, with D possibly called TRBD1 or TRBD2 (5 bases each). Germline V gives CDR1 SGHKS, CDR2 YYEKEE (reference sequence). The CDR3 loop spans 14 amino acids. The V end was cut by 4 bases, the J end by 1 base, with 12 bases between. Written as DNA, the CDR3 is TGTGCCAGCAGCCAAGGGACGGAATCCTACGAGCAGTACGTC. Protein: CASSQGTESYEQYV.